The clone carrying this T cell receptor beta chain showed up just a few times. Its antigen is as yet unknown. Sequenced material consisted of expressed TCRB transcripts (all of the isolated RNA was reverse transcribed). Sequenced by immunoSEQ multiplex PCR; TCRdb stores in-frame clones only, minus some. The repertoire holds about 150,000 clones, with under 9.5% as singletons. This CDR3 is 15 amino acids long. Looked up from germline, CDR1 is ENHRY and CDR2 is SYGVKD. Trimming removed 6 bases from V and 2 bases from J, with 14 bases in between. Sort purity for all populations was recorded as exceeding 98%. This entry comes from a study of beta chain features in type 1 diabetes. Study-wide findings and caveats: Researchers cautioned that cDNA sequencing could over-represent cells with high TCR expression. The naive, central memory and Treg TCRB repertoires of patients appeared to be more similar to one another than those of healthy donors. When Type 1 diabetes patients were examined, their TCRB CDR3s proved moderately but significantly shorter in all four CD4+ subsets.

The clonotype originates from a young man in good health. The chain is built from TRBV10-3 and TRBJ1-5; no firm D call. The sample consisted of central memory CD4+ T cells from blood. The CDR3 DNA follows: TGTGCCATCAGCCCGGGTCCCCCAGGCAATCAGCCCCAGCATTTT. Encoded protein: CAISPGPPGNQPQHF.